This is a list of T cell receptor beta chains from one sample in a study of long-term antiretroviral therapy in people with HIV. Clones were read by immunoSEQ multiplex PCR, and TCRdb kept only the in-frame ones, dropping some. Seen here are around 20,000 clones, over 75% observed once, and the top ten hold around 9.1%. Sample: unsorted PBMCs, taken 4.2 years after starting antiretroviral therapy. The source of these receptors is a man in his fifties with HIV. CDR3s include the opening cysteine and the closing phenylalanine or tryptophan. The D gene is left open where the match is weak. A clone size is listed for some rows: how often the clone was seen (once, few, many), or a class if it is expanded.

d_call j_call v_call clone_size cdr3_aa cdr3_nt
TRBD1 TRBJ1-1 TRBV5-1 NA CASSPKAGTVSEAFF TGCGCCAGCAGCCCCAAGGCCGGGACAGTAAGTGAAGCTTTCTTT
TRBD1 TRBJ1-2 TRBV12-5 NA CASGLAYGTGHRGDYGYTF TGTGCTAGTGGTTTGGCATATGGGACAGGTCACAGAGGGGACTATGGCTACACCTTC
NA TRBJ2-2 TRBV7-8 NA CASSFQGATGELFF TGTGCCAGCAGCTTCCAGGGCGCCACCGGGGAGCTGTTTTTT
NA TRBJ1-5 TRBV30 NA CAWSPKYQPQHF TGTGCCTGGAGTCCGAAATATCAGCCCCAGCATTTT
NA TRBJ2-2 TRBV7-2 NA CASSLDSITGELFF TGTGCCAGCAGCTTGGACAGCATCACCGGGGAGCTGTTTTTT
TRBD1 TRBJ2-1 TRBV11-3 NA CASSLATGDYNEQFF TGTGCCAGCAGCTTAGCGACAGGGGATTACAATGAGCAGTTCTTC
TRBD2 TRBJ2-3 TRBV5-6 NA CASSSRERGRFTDTQYF TGTGCCAGCAGCTCGCGGGAGCGGGGGCGATTCACAGATACGCAGTATTTT
TRBD1 TRBJ1-2 TRBV4-3 NA CASSPDRANYGYTF TGCGCCAGCAGCCCGGACAGGGCCAACTATGGCTACACCTTC
TRBD1 TRBJ2-7 TRBV2 NA CASKRNPGQGTYEQYF TGTGCCAGCAAGCGTAATCCGGGACAGGGAACCTACGAGCAGTACTTC
TRBD1 TRBJ2-2 TRBV11-3 NA CASSLDGQGAAGELFF TGTGCCAGCAGCTTAGACGGGCAGGGGGCCGCCGGGGAGCTGTTTTTT
TRBD1 TRBJ2-1 TRBV27 NA CASRRQGYNEQFF TGTGCCAGCAGACGACAGGGTTACAATGAGCAGTTCTTC
TRBD1 TRBJ2-7 TRBV10-3 NA CAISVEGGQEQYF TGTGCCATCAGTGTTGAAGGGGGCCAAGAGCAGTACTTC
TRBD2 TRBJ2-7 TRBV5-1 NA CASSAKGLAGLPNEQYF TGCGCCAGCAGCGCCAAAGGACTAGCGGGCCTCCCGAACGAGCAGTACTTC
TRBD1 TRBJ2-7 TRBV7-6 NA CASSLVALTGDRALPYEQYF TGTGCCAGCAGCTTAGTAGCCCTAACAGGTGACAGGGCCCTACCCTACGAGCAGTACTTC
NA TRBJ2-5 TRBV19 NA CASSIGDERETQYF TGTGCCAGTAGTATTGGGGACGAAAGGGAGACCCAGTACTTC
TRBD1 TRBJ1-2 TRBV5-4 NA CASSLPGQEDYGYTF TGTGCCAGCAGCTTGCCGGGACAGGAGGACTATGGCTACACCTTC
NA TRBJ2-1 TRBV7-9 NA CASSLPPGTPNEQFF TGTGCCAGCAGCTTACCACCCGGGACTCCGAATGAGCAGTTCTTC
NA TRBJ1-2 TRBV19 NA CASSMIRDGYTF TGTGCCAGTAGTATGATAAGGGATGGCTACACCTTC
TRBD2 TRBJ2-5 TRBV9 NA CASSVGNGGGQETQYF TGTGCCAGCAGCGTAGGCAACGGGGGGGGCCAAGAGACCCAGTACTTC
NA TRBJ2-5 TRBV7-8 NA CASKGLSDPETQYF TGTGCCAGCAAGGGGCTGTCAGACCCGGAGACCCAGTACTTC
NA TRBJ1-3 TRBV29-1 NA CSVGEGSGNTIYF TGCAGCGTTGGGGAAGGGTCTGGAAACACCATATATTTT
NA TRBJ2-3 TRBV9 NA CASSVDGLSGDTQYF TGTGCCAGCAGCGTAGACGGGTTATCGGGAGATACGCAGTATTTT
NA TRBJ1-2 TRBV29-1 few CSVEHTDYGYTF TGCAGCGTTGAACATACCGACTATGGCTACACCTTC
TRBD1 TRBJ1-5 TRBV4-1 NA CASSLDRGLGSNQPQHF TGCGCCAGCAGCCTGGACAGGGGGCTGGGGAGCAATCAGCCCCAGCATTTT
TRBD1 TRBJ2-7 TRBV29-1 NA CSVEDWDSYSYEQYF TGCAGCGTTGAAGATTGGGACAGCTACTCCTACGAGCAGTACTTC
NA TRBJ2-7 TRBV25-1 NA CASSEYRGSYEQYF TGTGCCAGCAGTGAATATAGGGGCAGCTACGAGCAGTACTTC
TRBD1 TRBJ1-4 TRBV11-3 NA CASSILGDRNEKLFF TGTGCCAGCAGCATCTTAGGGGACAGGAATGAAAAACTGTTTTTT
TRBD1 TRBJ1-2 TRBV29-1 NA CSVFQGGSGYGYTF TGCAGCGTATTCCAGGGGGGGAGTGGGTATGGCTACACCTTC